This TCR beta chain derives from a study of identifying expanded T cells in peripheral blood. Overall study results and limits: Differentially abundant clones: approximately 1.3 between replicates, around 17 at around 14 days, approximately 19 at four.

This CDR3 has 16 amino acids. Trimming took 1 base from V and 0 from J, leaving 10 bases between them. Germline CDR1 and CDR2: MDHEN and SYDVKM. The repertoire was sequenced with immunoSEQ multiplex PCR; TCRdb's copy has only in-frame clones and lacks some. Of 100,000 to 150,000 clones in the sample, about 86% are singletons; the top ten hold around 8.4%. Of note for this clone: Its antigen is not identified.

Healthy donors had no documented immune events, such as infections, while sampled. The sequenced sample consisted of blood. V gene TRBV28 combines with J gene TRBJ2-1; D might be TRBD2 (5 bases). This clonotype was sampled from a person between 18 and 75 years old in good health. CDR3 nucleotides: TGTGCCAGCAGTTTATCAAGCGGTAGCTCCTACAATGAGCAGTTCTTC. Protein: CASSLSSGSSYNEQFF.